In this sample, the clone carrying this T cell receptor (beta chain) turned up a few times. The antigen remains undetermined. A TCRbeta library incorporating unique molecular identifiers was prepared. TCRdb reprocessed the PCR reads via MiXCR and lists one record per CDR3 protein. The repertoire holds around 700,000 distinct CDR3 sequences, with 13% as singletons. This sample was taken from a study of T-cell reconstitution after alpha-beta-depleted transplantation in children. Study-level findings and limits: Counts and diversity of T cells one year after transplant came mostly from newly produced T cells. Where alpha-beta T cells came from about two months after transplant was reportedly several hundred expanded graft clones.

Trimming took off 2 bases at V and 2 bases at J, with 25 bases between the two ends. Germline V gives CDR1 SGHRS, CDR2 YFSETQ. This CDR3 is 20 amino acids long. The chain recombines TRBV5-1 with TRBJ2-2, with D possibly TRBD2 on 7 matching bases. The sequencing here drew on PBMCs, taken before TCRalphabeta/CD19-depleted stem cell transplant. This sequence originates from a girl aged 2 to 10 with congenital amegakaryocytic thrombocytopenia, due to receive a stem cell transplant. The CDR3 DNA reads as TGCGCCAGCAGCTTAGGGGGTACGCTGTTTCGGGAGGCCAACACCGGGGAGCTGTTTTTT. This sequence encodes CASSLGGTLFREANTGELFF.